A selection of T cell receptor beta chains follows, all from one sample in a study of blood T cell repertoires in COVID-19. Libraries were prepared by immunoSEQ multiplex PCR; TCRdb keeps only in-frame clonotypes and omits some of them. The sample comprises tens of thousands of clones, about 80% of which are singletons, and more than 6.5% rests with the top ten. Sequenced input: peripheral blood. The source is a man in his 70s with acute or convalescent COVID-19. The CDR3 runs from the conserved cysteine through the conserved F or W. Fields, in order: J gene, CDR3 length, clone size, D gene, V gene, CDR3 protein, CDR3 DNA. The D gene is left open where the match is weak. Clone sizes are given selectively: once, few, many, or a class where the clone is expanded.

j_call: TRBJ2-7; cdr3_length: 16; clone_size: -; d_call: TRBD2; v_call: TRBV7-8; cdr3_aa: CASSLGFREGRWEQYF; cdr3_nt: TGTGCCAGCAGCTTAGGTTTTCGGGAGGGCCGGTGGGAGCAGTACTTC
j_call: TRBJ2-2; cdr3_length: 14; clone_size: -; d_call: -; v_call: TRBV7-8; cdr3_aa: CASSLGPATGELFF; cdr3_nt: TGTGCCAGCAGCTTAGGCCCAGCGACCGGGGAGCTGTTTTTT
j_call: TRBJ1-5; cdr3_length: 17; clone_size: -; d_call: -; v_call: TRBV19; cdr3_aa: CASSPLAGMGRSQPQHF; cdr3_nt: TGTGCCAGTAGTCCCCTGGCAGGGATGGGCCGAAGTCAGCCCCAGCATTTT
j_call: TRBJ1-1; cdr3_length: 13; clone_size: few; d_call: -; v_call: TRBV5-1; cdr3_aa: CASSLKQNTEAFF; cdr3_nt: TGCGCCAGCAGCTTGAAACAGAACACTGAAGCTTTCTTT
j_call: TRBJ1-2; cdr3_length: 14; clone_size: -; d_call: -; v_call: TRBV5-5; cdr3_aa: CASSLGGMAYGYTF; cdr3_nt: TGTGCCAGCAGCTTGGGAGGCATGGCCTATGGCTACACCTTC
j_call: TRBJ2-3; cdr3_length: 14; clone_size: few; d_call: -; v_call: TRBV28; cdr3_aa: CASSFLSGTDTQYF; cdr3_nt: TGTGCCAGCAGTTTTTTGTCGGGCACAGATACGCAGTATTTT
j_call: TRBJ2-3; cdr3_length: 17; clone_size: -; d_call: TRBD2; v_call: TRBV7-2; cdr3_aa: CASSPGYTSGGTDTQYF; cdr3_nt: TGTGCCAGCAGCCCCGGATATACTAGCGGGGGCACAGATACGCAGTATTTT
j_call: TRBJ2-7; cdr3_length: 16; clone_size: -; d_call: -; v_call: TRBV5-1; cdr3_aa: CASSGPGLILGYEQYF; cdr3_nt: TGCGCCAGCAGCGGTCCGGGACTGATTTTAGGGTACGAGCAGTACTTC
j_call: TRBJ1-2; cdr3_length: 14; clone_size: -; d_call: TRBD1; v_call: TRBV6-5; cdr3_aa: CASSYSSQGAGYTF; cdr3_nt: TGTGCCAGCAGTTACTCGAGTCAGGGGGCTGGCTACACCTTC
j_call: TRBJ2-7; cdr3_length: 16; clone_size: -; d_call: TRBD2; v_call: TRBV7-2; cdr3_aa: CASSLVGGRAPYEQYF; cdr3_nt: TGTGCCAGCAGCTTAGTTGGCGGGAGGGCCCCCTACGAGCAGTACTTC
j_call: TRBJ2-5; cdr3_length: 14; clone_size: -; d_call: -; v_call: TRBV24-1; cdr3_aa: CATSGGASQETQYF; cdr3_nt: TGTGCCACCAGTGGCGGTGCGTCCCAAGAGACCCAGTACTTC